A selection of T cell receptor beta chains follows, all from one sample in a study of Ad26.COV2.S vaccination and SARS-CoV-2 variants. Method: immunoSEQ multiplex PCR; TCRdb's copy keeps in-frame clones and lacks some. This sample has just over 350,000 clones, with roughly 81% found just once. This material consisted of peripheral blood, taken in a trial of Ad26.COV2.S vaccine versus placebo. These receptors were collected from a person between 18 and 65 years old who received the Ad26.COV2.S COVID-19 vaccine or a placebo. The CDR3 runs from the conserved cysteine through the conserved F or W. The D gene is left open where the match is weak. Clone size, where shown, is once, few, many, or a class for clones that have expanded.

CDR3 length,D gene,J gene,clone size,V gene,CDR3 protein,CDR3 DNA
12,-,TRBJ2-5,once,TRBV28,CASSRGEETQYF,TGTGCCAGCAGCCGAGGGGAAGAGACCCAGTACTTC
10,-,TRBJ2-1,-,TRBV29-1,CSVELNEQFF,TGCAGCGTTGAATTGAATGAGCAGTTCTTC
14,TRBD2,TRBJ2-3,once,TRBV6-6,CASRTWGGTDTQYF,TGTGCCAGTCGGACTTGGGGAGGGACAGATACGCAGTATTTT
15,TRBD1,TRBJ2-1,-,TRBV5-1,CASSLAGGKNNEQFF,TGCGCCAGCAGCTTGGCAGGGGGCAAAAACAATGAGCAGTTCTTC
14,-,TRBJ2-7,-,TRBV13,CASSGMVASYEQYF,TGTGCCAGCAGCGGAATGGTGGCCAGCTACGAGCAGTACTTC
17,TRBD2,TRBJ2-5,-,TRBV7-2,CASRLRLAGGLGETQYF,TGTGCCAGCAGACTTAGACTAGCGGGAGGATTGGGTGAGACCCAGTACTTC
14,TRBD1,TRBJ1-5,-,TRBV6-6,CASSTGTGDQPQHF,TGTGCCAGCAGTACGGGGACAGGGGATCAGCCCCAGCATTTT
16,-,TRBJ2-1,once,TRBV7-9,CASSYPAGQKNNEQFF,TGTGCCAGCAGCTACCCTGCGGGACAGAAGAACAATGAGCAGTTCTTC
19,TRBD1,TRBJ2-5,-,TRBV5-1,CASSRGGDFDRGFEETQYF,TGCGCCAGCAGCCGTGGGGGAGACTTCGACAGGGGATTTGAAGAGACCCAGTACTTC
13,-,TRBJ1-1,-,TRBV6-5,CASSRTKNTEAFF,TGTGCCAGCAGCCGGACGAAGAACACTGAAGCTTTCTTT
15,-,TRBJ1-3,-,TRBV18,CASSPPIGSGNTIYF,TGTGCCAGCTCACCACCAATTGGTTCTGGAAACACCATATATTTT
13,-,TRBJ2-2,-,TRBV27,CASSLHNTGELFF,TGTGCCAGCAGTTTACATAACACCGGGGAGCTGTTTTTT
15,-,TRBJ2-1,few,TRBV19,CASTRSSSSYNEQFF,TGTGCCAGTACGCGGTCGTCGAGCTCCTACAATGAGCAGTTCTTC
15,-,TRBJ2-5,once,TRBV28,CASSEPATTEETQYF,TGTGCCAGCAGTGAACCCGCAACTACCGAAGAGACCCAGTACTTC
14,-,TRBJ2-3,-,TRBV7-2,CASSLEQTTDTQYF,TGTGCCAGCAGCTTAGAACAGACCACAGATACGCAGTATTTT
16,-,TRBJ1-2,-,TRBV6-1,CASSEVFYRTNYGYTF,TGTGCCAGCAGTGAAGTTTTTTACAGGACAAACTATGGCTACACCTTC
14,-,TRBJ2-2,-,TRBV6-5,CASNRQANTGELFF,TGTGCCAGCAACAGACAGGCGAACACCGGGGAGCTGTTTTTT
13,-,TRBJ2-4,-,TRBV7-2,CATKKGTTDIQYF,TGTGCCACCAAAAAAGGGACAACCGACATTCAGTACTTC
15,-,TRBJ2-2,-,TRBV7-7,CASSLGVGNTGELFF,TGTGCCAGCAGCTTAGGGGTCGGGAACACCGGGGAGCTGTTTTTT
13,-,TRBJ2-7,-,TRBV2,CASSQGFENEQYF,TGTGCCAGCAGTCAGGGGTTTGAGAACGAGCAGTACTTC
14,TRBD2,TRBJ2-1,-,TRBV11-3,CASSKGLVGNEQFF,TGTGCCAGCAGCAAGGGACTAGTCGGCAATGAGCAGTTCTTC
12,TRBD2,TRBJ2-7,-,TRBV6-5,CAAGGPSYEQYF,TGTGCCGCGGGGGGCCCCTCCTACGAGCAGTACTTC
15,TRBD2,TRBJ2-2,-,TRBV6-5,CASSPSGRAGGELFF,TGTGCCAGCAGTCCTAGCGGGAGGGCCGGTGGGGAGCTGTTTTTT
13,-,TRBJ1-2,-,TRBV10-3,CAGGRGSGYGYTF,TGTGCCGGAGGTAGGGGTTCAGGGTATGGCTACACCTTC
15,TRBD2,TRBJ2-7,-,TRBV27,CASSPPSGRSDEQYF,TGTGCCAGCAGTCCCCCTAGCGGGAGGTCTGACGAGCAGTACTTC
16,-,TRBJ2-7,-,TRBV6-2/TRBV6-3,CASSSALQGKDYEQYF,TGTGCCAGCAGTTCCGCGCTACAGGGTAAGGACTACGAGCAGTACTTC
14,-,TRBJ2-7,-,TRBV27,CASSFGARTYEQYF,TGTGCCAGCAGTTTCGGGGCGAGGACCTACGAGCAGTACTTC
19,-,TRBJ2-1,-,TRBV10-3,CAISEGPGGRPQIYNEQFF,TGTGCCATCAGTGAAGGTCCCGGGGGGCGGCCACAAATTTACAATGAGCAGTTCTTC
15,-,TRBJ2-7,-,TRBV2,CASSRSHGTSYEQYF,TGTGCCAGCAGTAGAAGTCACGGGACAAGCTACGAGCAGTACTTC
14,-,TRBJ2-7,few,TRBV4-1,CASSQAGGPYEQYF,TGCGCCAGCAGCCAGGCCGGGGGCCCCTACGAGCAGTACTTC
15,TRBD1,TRBJ2-1,-,TRBV10-1,CASSEPGQGANEQFF,TGCGCCAGCAGTGAGCCGGGACAGGGGGCGAATGAGCAGTTCTTC
12,-,TRBJ2-5,-,TRBV6-6,CASSYTQGTQYF,TGTGCCAGCAGTTACACCCAGGGGACCCAGTACTTC